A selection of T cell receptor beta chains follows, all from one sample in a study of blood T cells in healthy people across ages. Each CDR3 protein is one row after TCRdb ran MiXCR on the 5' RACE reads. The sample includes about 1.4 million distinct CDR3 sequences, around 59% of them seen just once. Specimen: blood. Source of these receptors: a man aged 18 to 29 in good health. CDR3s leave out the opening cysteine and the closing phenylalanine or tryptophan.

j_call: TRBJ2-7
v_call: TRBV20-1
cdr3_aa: SARRDYSYEQY

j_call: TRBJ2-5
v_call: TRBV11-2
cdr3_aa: ASSPNIFKETQY

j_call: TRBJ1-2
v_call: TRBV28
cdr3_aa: ASSSSGTGGADGYT

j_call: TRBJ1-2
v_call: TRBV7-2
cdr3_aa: ASSIDSFYGYT

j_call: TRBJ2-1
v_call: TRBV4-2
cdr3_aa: ASSPRAGPYNEQF

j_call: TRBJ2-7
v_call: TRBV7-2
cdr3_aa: ASSLAKITSGGQGVGEQY

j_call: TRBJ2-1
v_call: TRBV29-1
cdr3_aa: SARDYDYNEQF

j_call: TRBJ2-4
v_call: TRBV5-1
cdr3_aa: ASSSWGGLSEEQY

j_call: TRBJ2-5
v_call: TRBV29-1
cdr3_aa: SVEKGIGETQY

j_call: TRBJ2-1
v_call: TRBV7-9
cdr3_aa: ASSGGTSGPYNEQF

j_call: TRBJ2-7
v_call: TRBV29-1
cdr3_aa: SVTPARGSYEQY

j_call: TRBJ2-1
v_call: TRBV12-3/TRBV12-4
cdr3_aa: ASSLANTEQF

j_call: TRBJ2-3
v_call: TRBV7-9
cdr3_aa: ASSPTSPISTDTQY

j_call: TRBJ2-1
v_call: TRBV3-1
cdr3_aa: ASSPQGGGGYNEQF

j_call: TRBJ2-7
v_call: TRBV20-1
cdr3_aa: SARAEGSPYEQY

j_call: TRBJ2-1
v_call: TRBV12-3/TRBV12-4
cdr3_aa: ATAEGRYNEQF

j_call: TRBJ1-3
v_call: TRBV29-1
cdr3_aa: SAETGDKNTIY

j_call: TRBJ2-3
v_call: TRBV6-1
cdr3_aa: ATIQAGGKSDTQY

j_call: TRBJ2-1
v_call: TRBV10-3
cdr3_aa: AISDGVASSEQF

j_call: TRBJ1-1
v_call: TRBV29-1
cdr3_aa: SVPGQGGTEAF

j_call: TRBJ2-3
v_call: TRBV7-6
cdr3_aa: ASSLIAGMHSTDTQY

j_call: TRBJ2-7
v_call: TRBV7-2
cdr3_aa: ASSSRGALSYEQY

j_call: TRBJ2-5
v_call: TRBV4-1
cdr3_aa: ASSPLNRGQETQY

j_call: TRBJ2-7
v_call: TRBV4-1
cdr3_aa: ASSQAPASGSAYEQY

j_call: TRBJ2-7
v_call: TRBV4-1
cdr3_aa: ASSQGASVSYEQY

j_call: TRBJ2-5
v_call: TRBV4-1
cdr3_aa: ASSQPSGQETQY

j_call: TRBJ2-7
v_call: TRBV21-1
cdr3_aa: ASSKDMRREQY

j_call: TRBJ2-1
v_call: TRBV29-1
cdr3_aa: SAKTSGPSEQF

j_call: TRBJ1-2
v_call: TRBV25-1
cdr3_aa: ASSESTTGIGYT

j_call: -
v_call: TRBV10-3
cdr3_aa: VIRPTGEVGETQY

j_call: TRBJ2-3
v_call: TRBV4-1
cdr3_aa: ASSQLDRTGGQY

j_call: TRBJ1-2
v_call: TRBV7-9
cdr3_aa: ASSRGLDHYGYT

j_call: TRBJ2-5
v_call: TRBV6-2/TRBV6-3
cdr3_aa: ASSHTSEQY

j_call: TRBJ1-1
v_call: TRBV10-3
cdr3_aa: AISGGAGTEAF

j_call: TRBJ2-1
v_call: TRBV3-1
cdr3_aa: ASSQPRLGHNEQF

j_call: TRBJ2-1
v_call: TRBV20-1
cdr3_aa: SARALGQGNEQF